This is a list of T cell receptor beta chains from one sample in a study of T cell changes during pregnancy in multiple sclerosis. Some clones are missing from TCRdb's copy, which holds only in-frame ones; the method was immunoSEQ multiplex PCR. There are fewer than 50,000 clones in the sample; roughly 93% occur only once, and 0.3% to 0.45% lies in the top ten. The specimen was CD4+ T cells from peripheral blood mononuclear cells, collected in the second trimester of pregnancy. All receptors derive from a female donor in good health, enrolled as a control in a pregnancy study. The CDR3 runs from the conserved cysteine through the conserved F or W.

v_call | cdr3_length | cdr3_aa
TRBV9 | 14 | CASSVDLGAKTQYF
TRBV6-4 | 15 | CATQGGASGADEQFF
TRBV27 | 14 | CASSRTGMGNEAFF
TRBV4-2 | 17 | CASSQPGQSKMNTEAFF
TRBV29-1 | 13 | CSAGPQGPGGYTF
TRBV5-1 | 13 | CASSWTANTEAFF
TRBV11-2 | 14 | CASSSGGGVETQYF
TRBV30 | 14 | CAWSVQGIGEKLFF
TRBV7-8 | 15 | CASSFREGLNTEAFF
TRBV10-3 | 13 | CAISETGNYGYTF
TRBV5-5 | 16 | CASSLGVGREGTEAFF
TRBV7-3 | 17 | CASSLTGRGQGAGELFF
TRBV11-3 | 14 | CASSLVRSSTEAFF
TRBV2 | 15 | CASRETGGVYNEQFF
TRBV25-1 | 12 | CASSRGNQPQHF
TRBV18 | 14 | CASSPGQYNEKLFF
TRBV30 | 13 | CAWSAGTGYGYTF
TRBV29-1 | 14 | CSVSTGYRGYEQYF
TRBV11-3 | 16 | CASSLEQGLGAKGQYF
TRBV6-4 | 17 | CASRGGQVGHGNSPLHF
TRBV27 | 16 | CASSSGTYATNEKLFF
TRBV5-1 | 16 | CASSLSSRQGLDGYTF
TRBV2 | 16 | CASRSGATGLHQPQHF
TRBV11-2 | 15 | CASSPPPQVPYGYTF
TRBV9 | 19 | CASSVPGQGATVTSYEQYF
TRBV10-3 | 14 | CAISDTGWQTEAFF
TRBV27 | 15 | CASSLLLRGNTEAFF
TRBV6-5 | 14 | CASSQGQWNTEAFF
TRBV2 | 15 | CASSEGSTGRWGYTF
TRBV11-3 | 17 | CASSQRTGTGKPYEQYF
TRBV6-6 | 15 | CASSRPGTASYGYTF
TRBV7-6 | 15 | CASSRDQRGPYEQYF
TRBV6-5 | 14 | CASSPTVYNSPLHF
TRBV5-6 | 13 | CASSFDRNTEAFF
TRBV7-8 | 13 | CASSLGGVAEAFF
TRBV7-8 | 16 | CASSLEGERLHQPQHF
TRBV5-1 | 15 | CASSFGTAARYEQYF
TRBV5-4 | 14 | CASSRDRGEETQYF
TRBV5-8 | 15 | CASSLGDRVSYEQYF
TRBV30 | 12 | CAWKAAGWQAFF
TRBV19 | 15 | CASTQNGLQDQPQHF
TRBV25-1 | 17 | CASSELPRQSGNTEAFF
TRBV4-2 | 13 | CASVGVGNYGYTF
TRBV5-1 | 18 | CASSYTTGTGGDTGELFF